This TCR beta chain was captured in a study of blood T cell repertoires in COVID-19. Across the study: The analysed material was cDNA or gDNA that came from T cells, B-cell-depleted T cells, or PBMCs.

V lost 1 base to trimming and J lost 4 bases; unmatched junction nucleotides: 0. The CDR3 loop spans 14 amino acids. Looked up from germline, CDR1 is SGDLS and CDR2 is YYNGEE. Study processing details: Reference gene primer amplification gave estimated nucleated cell counts. Assay used: immunoSEQ multiplex PCR; TCRdb lists only in-frame clones, some missing. The DNA was the basis for D and trimming; V, J and clone size are from that table. The sample carries 150,000 to 200,000 clones, roughly 90% recorded once. The material sequenced was PBMCs or T cells enriched from blood (not recorded which). The chain is built from TRBV9 and TRBJ2-7; 12 bases agree with TRBD2. The TCR sequence derives from a woman aged 18-29 years who had recovered from COVID-19. The chain's CDR3 is CASSVTSGRYEQYF. The CDR3, as DNA: TGTGCCAGCAGCGTAACTAGCGGGAGGTACGAGCAGTACTTC.